Each of the 9 T cell receptor beta chains below was sequenced from the same sample in a study of OX40 agonist ivuxolimab in advanced cancers. Receptors were amplified or captured by the immunoSEQ multiplex PCR assay. The table was pulled from immuneACCESS by TCRdb, which kept in-frame rearrangements only. Such tables lose some clones; where checked, under half of the loss comes from unresolved V genes, and the rest has no known cause. The sample data list 35,000 to 50,000 clones, and 88% of these were observed just once. The leading ten clones occupy more than 15% of the sample. The sequenced sample was CD4+ or CD8+ T cells sorted from blood, obtained in a trial of the OX40 agonist ivuxolimab. The receptors here all came from an adult with an advanced solid tumor such as melanoma, head and neck, liver or kidney cancer.

The chain couples TRBV9 to TRBJ1-3, with D possibly matching TRBD1 (5 bases). V shed 3 bases and J shed 0 bases, with 16 bases lying between them. The CDR3 has 17 residues. Germline lookup yields CDR1 SGDLS and CDR2 YYNGEE. CDR3 nucleotide sequence: TGTGCCAGCAGCGATGGGACCTCCCCAAGCTCTGGAAACACCATATATTTT. Its protein is CASSDGTSPSSGNTIYF.

This sequence joins TRBV29-1 and TRBJ2-5; maybe TRBD1 (8 bases). Germline V CDR1 and CDR2: SQVTM, ANQGSEA. The CDR3 is 13 residues long. Trimming removed 7 bases at V and 5 bases at J, with 17 bases between. CDR3 residues: CSGQTGDYETQYF. CDR3 nucleotide sequence: TGCAGCGGACAGACAGGGGACTACGAGACCCAGTACTTC.

The chain recombines TRBV27 with TRBJ2-1; D unresolved. With 2 bases removed from V and 7 bases from J, the gap between germline ends came to 12 bases. Germline V lookup: CDR1 MNHEY, CDR2 SMNVEV (reference sequence). This CDR3 region has 14 residues. The CDR3 loop is CASSLRALGNEQFF. The CDR3 DNA reads TGTGCCAGCAGTTTACGGGCCCTAGGGAATGAGCAGTTCTTC.

The V gene is TRBV11-2, the J gene TRBJ2-2; D could derive from TRBD1 or TRBD2 (5 bases each). The CDR3 totals 13 residues. V was cut by 7 bases and J by 3 bases, with 9 bases left in between. The germline V gene has CDR1 SGHAT and CDR2 FQNNGV. The CDR3 DNA follows: TGTGCCAGCATCGGGGCTTACACCGGGGAGCTGTTTTTT. Its translation: CASIGAYTGELFF.

The chain employs TRBV27 and TRBJ2-7; either TRBD1 or TRBD2 may fit D (6 bases each). The CDR3 is 14 residues long. The germline V and J ends were trimmed by 5 bases and 2 bases, with 13 bases remaining between them. Looked up from germline, CDR1 is MNHEY and CDR2 is SMNVEV (reference sequence). The CDR3 loop reads CASSLGGPAYEQYV. Written as DNA, the CDR3 is TGTGCCAGCAGTCTAGGGGGGCCGGCCTACGAGCAGTACGTC.

V and J are TRBV6-5 and TRBJ2-2; 8 bases fit TRBD1. The J segment lost 6 bases and the V segment lost 5 bases, leaving 5 bases of the junction unmatched. Germline V CDR1 and CDR2: MNHEY, SVGAGI. This CDR3 has 14 amino acids. In DNA, the CDR3 is TGTGCCAGCAGTACATCAGGGGGCCCCGGGGAGCTGTTTTTT. It yields the protein CASSTSGGPGELFF.

This clone was seen once. This chain uses TRBV9 with TRBJ1-2; D is unclear. In germline, CDR1 is SGDLS, CDR2 YYNGEE. The CDR3 loop spans 14 amino acids. The ends were cut back, 5 bases at V and 1 base at J, with 12 bases in the middle. CDR3 nucleotides: TGTGCCAGCAGGCTCGGGAGCTTTAACTATGGCTACACCTTC. This translates into CASRLGSFNYGYTF.

This chain uses TRBV13 with TRBJ2-2; D gene ambiguous. Germline V gives CDR1 PRHDT, CDR2 FYEKMQ (reference sequence). The CDR3 is made up of 13 amino acids. Trimming removed 5 bases at V and 5 bases at J, with 9 bases between. The CDR3 loop is CASSQSRTGELFF. CDR3 DNA sequence: TGTGCCAGCAGCCAGTCGCGTACCGGGGAGCTGTTTTTT.

V is TRBV7-2 and J is TRBJ2-7; unclear D gene. The V and J ends lost 3 bases and 0 bases respectively, with 9 bases between them. Germline CDR1 and CDR2: SGHTA and FQGNSA. CDR3 length: 14 amino acids. DNA for the CDR3: TGTGCCAGCAGCTTTTGGGGATCCTCCTACGAGCAGTACGTC. This gives the protein CASSFWGSSYEQYV.